The 19 T cell receptor beta chains below come from one sample, sequenced in a study of T cells after yellow fever vaccination. In TCRdb, the 5' RACE reads were re-called with MiXCR into one record per CDR3 protein. Counted here are roughly 160,000 distinct CDR3 sequences, roughly a tenth occurring once; the ten biggest clones make up approximately 35%. Source: CD8+ T cells sorted from PBMCs, taken 45 days after the yellow fever booster vaccination. All receptors come from a man younger than 35 who received the YFV17D yellow fever vaccine.

J is TRBJ2-3 and V is TRBV7-9; D call uncertain. The CDR3 runs 12 residues. CDR1 is SEHNR and CDR2 is FQNEAQ in the germline V gene (reference sequence). V gave up 1 base and J gave up 5 bases, with 4 bases separating them. The DNA of the CDR3 is TGTGCCAGCAGCTTAGGGCTAGATACGCAGTATTTT. Encoded protein: CASSLGLDTQYF.

This clonotype was seen a few times. The chain carries TRBV6-6 and TRBJ2-7; 7 bases are a match to TRBD2. V shed 0 bases, J shed 0 bases, and the junction held 11 bases outside the gene matches. Germline loops: CDR1 MNHNY, CDR2 SVGAGI (reference sequence). There are 18 residues in the CDR3. The CDR3 nucleotides are TGTGCCAGCAGTTACTCGAAGAGGGCTAGCGGTTACTCCTACGAGCAGTACTTC. It encodes CASSYSKRASGYSYEQYF.

The V gene is TRBV6-2 or TRBV6-3, the J gene TRBJ2-1; 10 positions match TRBD2. The CDR3 contains 16 residues. Germline loops: CDR1 MNHEY, CDR2 SVGEGT. The V and J ends lost 2 bases and 4 bases, in that order; junction bases with no gene match: 5. This CDR3 reads CASSYMGLARYNEQFF. Here the CDR3 DNA reads TGTGCCAGCAGTTACATGGGACTAGCGAGATACAATGAGCAGTTCTTC.

The CDR3 coding sequence is TGTGCCAGCAGTTACGGTCCGCCGGGGGGCTACACCTTC. This translates into CASSYGPPGGYTF. This chain links TRBV6-5 with TRBJ1-2; no firm D call. There are 13 residues in the CDR3. Germline assignment: CDR1 MNHEY and CDR2 SVGAGI. Trimming stripped 2 bases from V and 8 bases from J, with 12 bases between.

This clonotype came up a few times. The chain links TRBV3-1 to TRBJ2-5; D unresolved. Trimming took off 0 bases at V and 3 bases at J, with 8 bases between the two ends. Per the germline V gene, CDR1 is LGHDT and CDR2 is YNNKEL (reference sequence). The CDR3 length is 14 residues. The CDR3 DNA sequence: TGTGCCAGCAGCCAAGACACACGCGAAGAGACCCAGTACTTC. Its translation is CASSQDTREETQYF.

The genes are TRBV7-9 and TRBJ1-4; 7 positions agree with TRBD1. With V trimmed by 5 bases and J by 10 bases, 13 bases remained unmatched. The germline V gene has CDR1 SEHNR and CDR2 FQNEAQ (reference sequence). This CDR3 comprises 15 residues. The CDR3 coding sequence is TGTGCCAGCAGCCCGGGAGGGGACAGTAAGGGAAAACTGTTTTTT. Residues: CASSPGGDSKGKLFF.

This clonotype turned up a few times. The V call is TRBV27, the J call TRBJ2-2, with 11 bases that match TRBD2. The germline V gene has CDR1 MNHEY and CDR2 SMNVEV (reference sequence). The CDR3 covers 18 residues. Trimming at V came to 4 bases and at J to 1 base, leaving 8 bases not matched to a gene. The CDR3 sequence: CASSYLSTSGGNTGELFF. The CDR3 region has the DNA TGTGCCAGCAGTTATCTGAGCACTAGCGGGGGGAACACCGGGGAGCTGTTTTTT.

The chain is built from TRBV11-2 and TRBJ2-7, with no clear D. The germline CDR1 and CDR2 sequences are SGHAT and FQNNGV. The CDR3 loop spans 13 amino acids. V lost 5 bases and J lost 0, with 8 bases in between. CDR3 in amino acids: CASSPRFSYEQYF. In DNA, the CDR3 is TGTGCCAGCAGCCCCAGATTCTCCTACGAGCAGTACTTC.

This clonotype has only a few counts. The gene calls are TRBV20-1 and TRBJ2-3; 8 bases are shared with TRBD2. The CDR3 contains 16 residues. The V segment lost 0 bases and the J segment 5 bases; nucleotides outside the gene matches: 10. Germline values: CDR1 DFQATT, CDR2 SNEGSKA (reference sequence). The chain's CDR3 is CSARDRTSPVGDTQYF. CDR3 bases: TGCAGTGCTAGAGATCGGACTAGCCCTGTTGGAGATACGCAGTATTTT.

This clonotype was picked up a small number of times. The chain recombines TRBV15 with TRBJ2-1; 11 positions match TRBD1. CDR3 size: 14 residues. Germline CDR1 is LNHNV and CDR2 is YYDKDF (reference sequence). Trimming removed 5 bases from V and 8 bases from J; junction bases left unmatched: 5. CDR3 coding DNA: TGTGCCACCAGCGGGTGGACAGGGGGCGATGAGCAGTTCTTC. Protein sequence: CATSGWTGGDEQFF.

Here the CDR3 DNA reads TGTGCCAGCAGCTTAGAAGCGGGGGGGTACGATGAGCAGTTCTTC. Translation: CASSLEAGGYDEQFF. The V call is TRBV7-8, the J call TRBJ2-1; 10 positions agree with TRBD2. Per germline, CDR1 SGHVS and CDR2 FQNEAQ. Germline trimming cut 1 base from V and 8 bases from J; bases unmatched to any gene: 5. The length of the CDR3 is 15 residues.

In its sample, this clonotype was seen many times. The chain couples TRBV5-1 to TRBJ1-5; 7 bases agree with TRBD1. Germline CDR1 reads SGHRS; CDR2 reads YFSETQ. The CDR3 is 14 residues long. The trim removed 3 bases at V and 3 bases at J, leaving 3 bases unmatched. CDR3 amino acids: CASSSGQPNQPQHF. CDR3 sequence (DNA): TGCGCCAGCAGCTCGGGACAGCCCAATCAGCCCCAGCATTTT.

The chain uses TRBV6-2 or TRBV6-3 and TRBJ2-7; D remains unclear. V gave up 6 bases and J gave up 1 base, with 10 bases separating them. The germline gives CDR1 MNHEY, CDR2 SVGEGT. The CDR3 length is 13 residues. The CDR3 loop is CASSYRRSYEQYV. In DNA form, the CDR3 reads TGTGCCAGCAGCTACCGACGGTCCTACGAGCAGTACGTC.

This clonotype was detected only a few times. This sequence joins TRBV5-5 and TRBJ2-3; TRBD2 matches 9 bases. V lost 0 bases, J lost 4 bases, and 9 bases stayed unmatched. Germline values: CDR1 SGHKS, CDR2 YYEKEE (reference sequence). The CDR3 sequence is 17 residues long. The CDR3 here is CASSLALRGGRSDTQYF. The CDR3 DNA sequence: TGTGCCAGCAGCTTGGCCCTGCGGGGGGGCCGTTCAGATACGCAGTATTTT.

V is TRBV19 and J is TRBJ2-7; D is unresolved. The CDR3 has 13 amino acids. The V end lost 5 bases, the J end lost 5 bases, and 13 bases lay between the germline ends. CDR1 and CDR2 (germline): LNHDA, SQIVND (reference sequence). DNA for the CDR3: TGTGCCAGTAGTGCACGTTCCAGTGACGAGCAGTACTTC. It specifies CASSARSSDEQYF. Drawing the rest from reference TRBV19 and TRBJ2-7, the complete variable domain is DGGITQSPKYLFRKEGQNVTLSCEQNLNHDAMYWYRQDPGQGLRLIYYSQIVNDFQKGDIAEGYSVSREKKESFPLTVTSAQKNPTAFYLCASSARSSDEQYFGPGTRLTVT.

This clonotype appeared a few times. V is TRBV4-3 and J is TRBJ1-1; 8 positions agree with TRBD1. The J segment lost 0 bases and the V segment lost 1 base, leaving 7 bases of the junction unmatched. Germline CDR1 and CDR2: LGHNA and YSLEER. This CDR3 has 17 amino acids. The CDR3 nucleotides are TGCGCCAGCAGCCAAGGTGTAGCAGGGGGCTTGAACACTGAAGCTTTCTTT. Its protein is CASSQGVAGGLNTEAFF.

The V call is TRBV4-3, the J call TRBJ1-3; D not certain. CDR1 LGHNA and CDR2 YSLEER come from the germline V gene. V lost 4 bases, J lost 0 bases, and 13 bases lay in between. The CDR3 sequence is 16 residues long. DNA of the CDR3: TGCGCCAGCAGCCCGACCCTGGTCTTCTCTGGAAACACCATATATTTT. This sequence encodes CASSPTLVFSGNTIYF.

This clonotype has only a few counts. The chain uses TRBV27 and TRBJ1-2; D not resolved. The CDR3 sequence is 13 residues long. Trimming cost V 4 bases and J 4 bases, with 10 bases left between them. From germline, CDR1 is MNHEY and CDR2 SMNVEV (reference sequence). CDR3 protein: CASSSNPFYGYTF. The CDR3 DNA follows: TGTGCCAGCAGTTCAAACCCTTTCTATGGCTACACCTTC.

The chain recombines TRBV27 with TRBJ2-3, with D unclear. Trimming left V 2 bases short and J 0 bases short, with 9 bases between. The length of the CDR3 is 15 residues. CDR1 and CDR2 from the germline V gene are MNHEY and SMNVEV (reference sequence). CDR3 sequence (DNA): TGTGCCAGCAGTTTAGAAGGTAGTAGCACAGATACGCAGTATTTT. This encodes CASSLEGSSTDTQYF.